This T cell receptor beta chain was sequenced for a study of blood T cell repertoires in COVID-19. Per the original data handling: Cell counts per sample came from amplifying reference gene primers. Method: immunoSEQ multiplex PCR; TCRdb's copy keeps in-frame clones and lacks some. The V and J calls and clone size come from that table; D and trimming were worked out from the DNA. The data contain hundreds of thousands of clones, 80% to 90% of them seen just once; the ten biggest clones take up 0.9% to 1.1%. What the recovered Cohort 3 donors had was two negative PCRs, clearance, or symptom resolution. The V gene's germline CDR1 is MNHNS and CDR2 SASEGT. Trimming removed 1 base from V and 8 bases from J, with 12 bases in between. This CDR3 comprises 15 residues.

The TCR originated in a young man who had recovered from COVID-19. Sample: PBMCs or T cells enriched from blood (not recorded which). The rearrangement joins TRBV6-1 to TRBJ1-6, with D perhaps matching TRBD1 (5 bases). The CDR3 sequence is CASSEEGVSYSPLHF. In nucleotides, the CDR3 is TGTGCCAGCAGTGAAGAAGGGGTTAGTTATTCACCCCTCCACTTT.